This T cell receptor (beta chain) stems from a study of cytomegalovirus exposure and HLA in healthy donors. Trimming cost V 6 bases and J 3 bases; bases outside gene matches: 13. The CDR3 runs 16 residues. Germline loops: CDR1 MDHEN, CDR2 SYDVKM. A word on this clone: Its antigen remains unknown.

Both 60 Vbeta primers and 13 Jbeta primers went into the PCR. In the authors' workflow: Counted up in a later analysis, unique TCR beta chains came to about 80 million, with roughly 11 million shared. Repertoires were generated with immunoSEQ multiplex PCR, while TCRdb's copy carries only in-frame clones and drops some. V, J and clone size are those of that table, while D and trimming were read from the DNA. This sample has roughly 170,000 clones, with approximately 80% found just once. Study observations and caveats: Follow-up analysis later connected one missense variant in DCLRE1C with trimming of TCR beta V- and J-genes.

The sample was PBMCs. The sequence was obtained from a woman under 30 in good health and CMV-seronegative. The genes are TRBV28 and TRBJ2-5, with 7 bases fitting TRBD1. CDR3 sequence (DNA): TGTGCCAGCAGCTCATCATCCGGGACAGCAAAAGAGACCCAGTACTTC. Its translation is CASSSSSGTAKETQYF. Full variable domain (outside the CDR3, taken from reference TRBV28 and TRBJ2-5): DVKVTQSSRYLVKRTGEKVFLECVQDMDHENMFWYRQDPGLGLRLIYFSYDVKMKEKGDIPEGYSVSREKKERFSLILESASTNQTSMYLCASSSSSGTAKETQYFGPGTRLLVL.